A selection of T cell receptor beta chains follows, all from one sample in a study of cytomegalovirus exposure and HLA in healthy donors. Repertoires were generated with immunoSEQ multiplex PCR, while TCRdb's copy carries only in-frame clones and drops some. The sample records about 170,000 clones, 73% being singletons. Sequenced sample: PBMCs. The receptors shown here come from a woman aged 18-30 years in good health and CMV-seropositive. Each CDR3 is given with its conserved first and last residue. A D gene is named only where the DNA matches it firmly. Only part of the rows carry a size: once, few, many, or a class if the clone is expanded.

CDR3 DNA,CDR3 protein,J gene,D gene,clone size,V gene
TGTGCCAGCAGAGCACAGGGGAACACCGGGGAGCTGTTTTTT,CASRAQGNTGELFF,TRBJ2-2,.,.,TRBV6-5
TGTGCCAGCAGTTACACAGGGGTCACCGGGGAGCTGTTTTTT,CASSYTGVTGELFF,TRBJ2-2,TRBD1,.,TRBV28
TGCACCAGCAGCCCTCGACTAGCGGGACCCCAAGAGACCCAGTACTTC,CTSSPRLAGPQETQYF,TRBJ2-5,.,.,TRBV1
TGTGCCAGCAGGGGGGACAGCTCCTACGAGCAGTACTTC,CASRGDSSYEQYF,TRBJ2-7,TRBD1,few,TRBV2
TGTGCCAGCAGCGTACCGCAGGTCACAGATACGCAGTATTTT,CASSVPQVTDTQYF,TRBJ2-3,.,.,TRBV9
TGCGCCAGCAGCCAAGATTTACAGGGTTTTACTGAAGCTTTCTTT,CASSQDLQGFTEAFF,TRBJ1-1,.,few,TRBV4-3
TGTGCCAGCAGTGAACCAGGTGGTCGCGAGCAGTACTTC,CASSEPGGREQYF,TRBJ2-7,.,.,TRBV25-1
TGTGCCAGCAGCTTAACGAGTTGGAGGGACGAGCAGTTCTTC,CASSLTSWRDEQFF,TRBJ2-1,.,.,TRBV7-2
TGTGCCAGCAGCCGGGCGACAGGGGGCTACGAGCAGTACTTC,CASSRATGGYEQYF,TRBJ2-7,TRBD1,.,TRBV6-5
TGTGCCAGCAGCGCTTCACCGCCCGGGACAGGGTCGAAAGAGACCCAGTACTTC,CASSASPPGTGSKETQYF,TRBJ2-5,TRBD1,.,TRBV2
TGTGCCAGCAGCTTAGTTGGGACTAGCGACGAGCAGTACTTC,CASSLVGTSDEQYF,TRBJ2-7,TRBD2,.,TRBV7-2
TGTGCCTGGAGTTACGACAGTATGAACACTGAAGCTTTCTTT,CAWSYDSMNTEAFF,TRBJ1-1,.,.,TRBV30
TGTGCCAGCAGCCCAAACACCTTCCTGACAGGGGGCAACTATGGCTACACCTTC,CASSPNTFLTGGNYGYTF,TRBJ1-2,TRBD1,.,TRBV7-3
TGTGCCTGGAGGGGACGACAGGGAATCTCCTACGAGCAGTACTTC,CAWRGRQGISYEQYF,TRBJ2-7,TRBD1,once,TRBV30
TGTGCCAGCAGCCCTAACCAGGGGGCGTCTCGCCCCAATGAAAAACTGTTTTTT,CASSPNQGASRPNEKLFF,TRBJ1-4,TRBD1,.,TRBV9
TGTGCCTGGAGTCCCGTGGCCATATCCTACGAGCAGTACTTC,CAWSPVAISYEQYF,TRBJ2-7,.,.,TRBV30
TGTGCCTGGAGCCCCCTGTCGGTTGAGCAGTTCTTC,CAWSPLSVEQFF,TRBJ2-1,.,.,TRBV30
TGTGCCAGCAGCTCCGGACAGGGCGCTGAAGCTTTCTTT,CASSSGQGAEAFF,TRBJ1-1,TRBD1,few,TRBV28
TGTTCCAGCAGCTTATTGTACCCTCCGGGACAGGGGAGGAACACTGAAGCTTTCTTT,CSSSLLYPPGQGRNTEAFF,TRBJ1-1,TRBD1,once,TRBV7-9
TGTGCCAGCAGCTTAAAACTAGCGGGGGGAGGGGACAATGAGCAGTTCTTC,CASSLKLAGGGDNEQFF,TRBJ2-1,TRBD2,.,TRBV7-3
TGCGCCAGCAGCCTAGCGGGGGTAGGAGAGGAGACCCAGTACTTC,CASSLAGVGEETQYF,TRBJ2-5,TRBD2,once,TRBV5-1
TGTGCCAGCAGCCCGCGACAGGGGAGGAACACTGAAGCTTTCTTT,CASSPRQGRNTEAFF,TRBJ1-1,TRBD1,.,TRBV5-4